The T cell receptor (beta chain) described here comes from a study of blood T cell repertoires in COVID-19. About the study: Collection of acute and convalescent COVID-19 samples took place in the United States, Italy and Spain.

J lost 1 base, V lost 4 bases, and 1 base had no gene match. The CDR3 extends over 15 amino acids. Per the germline V gene, CDR1 is SGHTS and CDR2 is YDEGEE. The table came from immunoSEQ multiplex PCR; TCRdb's copy has only in-frame clones and leaves some out. The table has some 150,000 clones, approximately 88% seen once; the top ten hold about 2%. The sequenced sample was peripheral blood. V is TRBV5-8 and J is TRBJ2-3; 12 bases fit TRBD2. This clonotype was obtained from a man between 65 and 85 years old with acute or convalescent COVID-19. The CDR3 nucleotides read TGTGCCAGCAGCAGACTAGCGGGAGGCACAGATACGCAGTATTTT. Amino acid sequence: CASSRLAGGTDTQYF.